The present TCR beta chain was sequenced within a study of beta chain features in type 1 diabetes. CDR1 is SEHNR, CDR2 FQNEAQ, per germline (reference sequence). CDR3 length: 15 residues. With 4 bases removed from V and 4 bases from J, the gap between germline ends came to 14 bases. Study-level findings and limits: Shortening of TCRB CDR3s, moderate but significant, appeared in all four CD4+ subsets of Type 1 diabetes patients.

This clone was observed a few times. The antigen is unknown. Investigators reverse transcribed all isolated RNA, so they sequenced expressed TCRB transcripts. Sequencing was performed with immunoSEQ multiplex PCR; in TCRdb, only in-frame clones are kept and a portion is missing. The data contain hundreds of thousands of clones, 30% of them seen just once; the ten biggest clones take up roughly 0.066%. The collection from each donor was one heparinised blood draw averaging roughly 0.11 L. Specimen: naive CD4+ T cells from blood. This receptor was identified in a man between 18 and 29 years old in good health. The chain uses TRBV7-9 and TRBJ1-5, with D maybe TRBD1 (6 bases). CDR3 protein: CASSSQGTTNQPQHF. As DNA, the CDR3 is TGTGCCAGCAGCTCCCAGGGGACAACGAATCAGCCCCAGCATTTT. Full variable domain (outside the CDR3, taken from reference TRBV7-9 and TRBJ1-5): DTGVSQNPRHKITKRGQNVTFRCDPISEHNRLYWYRQTLGQGPEFLTYFQNEAQLEKSRLLSDRFSAERPKGSFSTLEIQRTEQGDSAMYLCASSSQGTTNQPQHFGDGTRLSIL.